This T cell receptor (beta chain) emerged from a study of high-grade serous ovarian cancer treatment subgroups. Libraries were prepared by immunoSEQ multiplex PCR; TCRdb keeps only in-frame clonotypes and omits some of them. In the table there are thousands of clones, roughly 80% of which are singletons. Tumor tissue was taken before any definitive surgery or chemotherapy was given. Specimen: tumor tissue. The receptor was isolated from a human donor with high-grade serous ovarian cancer.

The CDR3 protein is CASSLGDSPLHF. Here the CDR3 DNA reads TGTGCCAGCAGCTTAGGGGATTCACCCCTCCACTTT. The chain has TRBV11-1 and TRBJ1-6; no definite D call. The CDR3 extends over 12 amino acids. Per germline, CDR1 SGHAT and CDR2 FQDESV (reference sequence). Between the trimmed V and J ends, which lost 1 base and 8 bases, there was a span of 3 bases.